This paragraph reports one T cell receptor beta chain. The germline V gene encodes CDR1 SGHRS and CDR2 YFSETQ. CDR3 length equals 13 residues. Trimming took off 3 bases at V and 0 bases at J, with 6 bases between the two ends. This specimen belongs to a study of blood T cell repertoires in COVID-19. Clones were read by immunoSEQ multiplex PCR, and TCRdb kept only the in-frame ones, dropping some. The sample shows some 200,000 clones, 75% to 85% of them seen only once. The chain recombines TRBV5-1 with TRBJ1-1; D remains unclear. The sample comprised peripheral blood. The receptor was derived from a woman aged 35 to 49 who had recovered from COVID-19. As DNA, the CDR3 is TGCGCCAGCAGCTCCTTAATGAACACTGAAGCTTTCTTT. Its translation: CASSSLMNTEAFF.